This T cell receptor (beta chain) was recorded in a study of CXCR3-negative and CXCR3-positive naive CD8 T cells (dated by TCRdb to the late 2010s). Background for the entire study: In total, about 130 million TRB reads were obtained, or roughly 1.5 +/- 0.3 million reads per library. Diversity and physicochemical repertoire analyses covered some eleven donors pooled from two independent experiments. The TRBV-TRBJ cluster analysis covered naive subsets from about five donors and memory cells from 3 donors. Broad study findings and their caveats: CXCR3 expression partially decreased after cryopreservation, so most assays used freshly isolated PBMCs. Naive CXCR3-negative and CXCR3-positive cells from the same donor showed similar TRBV-TRBJ usage, whereas memory cells showed distinct patterns. Both naive subsets had comparably high repertoire diversity, while memory CD8+ T cells had much lower repertoire diversity. Because surface CD5, which has been linked to self-reactivity in mice, was comparable between naive subsets, TCR interaction strength was also inferred from TRB CDR3 physicochemical properties. Compared with CXCR3-negative naive cells, CXCR3-positive naive cells had TRB CDR3s with higher hydrophobicity (lower Kidera factor 4), lower energy, and higher strength and volume indices.

For each CD8+ T cell subset, flow sorting was done in triplicate, and a few hundred thousand cells per subset went directly into RLT lysis buffer. Naive CD8+ T cells were defined stringently as CD45RO-CCR7+CD27+CD95- to exclude memory contaminants. Peripheral blood mononuclear cells were isolated from buffy coats by standard density gradient centrifugation. A FACSAria III was used to flow-sort naive CD8+ T cells into CXCR3-negative and CXCR3-positive populations. An RNeasy Mini Kit was used to extract total RNA from the sorted cells. In the case of this clonotype: Its antigen is still unknown.

Sequenced using a NextSeq 550. The Human TCR Profiling Kit (MiLaboratory) was used to prepare UMI-labeled 5' RACE TRB cDNA libraries. cDNA synthesis used the entire amount of extracted RNA, and PCR amplification then used the entire amount of cDNA produced. Libraries were prepared in parallel with an identical number of PCR cycles. The paper's processing steps were these. MIGEC and MiXCR extracted about 53,000 +/- 10,000 unique UMI-labeled TRB cDNA molecules per library, requiring at least two reads per UMI. On average, each library contained approximately 40,000 +/- 10,000 functional in-frame TRB CDR3 nucleotide clonotypes without stop codons. Diversity metrics, including normalized Shannon-Wiener and Chao1, were computed in VDJtools after downsampling to 5000 UMI-labeled TRB molecules per sample. VDJtools was used to calculate clonotype-size-weighted physicochemical properties of the central five CDR3 residues, namely interaction energy, strength, volume and Kidera factor 4. TCRdb reprocessed the reads, and each CDR3 protein sequence is entered once, without DNA. The V and J calls and clone size come from TCRdb's table, not from the authors' own analysis. In this sample's table one finds more than 75,000 distinct CDR3 sequences. Roughly 0.59% of the sample is held by the ten biggest clonotypes.

Reading from cysteine to phenylalanine, the CDR3 counts 16 amino acids. This entry has no DNA. CDR1 is given as SGHAT and CDR2 as FQNNGV, both from the germline V gene. Material: naive CXCR3+ CD8+ T cells from blood. The intended sense of this specimen's cell subset or site label: CD45RO-CCR7+CD27+CD95- naive CD8+ T cells expressing CXCR3 (TNR3+). Recombination connected TRBV11-2 to TRBJ2-5; there is no DNA to check the TCRdb D call of TRBD2. The receptor's source is a human donor in good health. Some clones in this sample may be carry-over from other donors' samples. The CDR3 region has the sequence CASSLVALGAQETQYF.